The present entry profiles one T cell receptor beta chain with its context. A multiplex PCR was run with 60 Vbeta primers and 13 Jbeta primers. Here immunoSEQ multiplex PCR was the method, and the copy in TCRdb shows in-frame clones only, minus some. The sample carries fewer than 110,000 clones, about four fifths recorded once. These data belong to a study of cytomegalovirus exposure and HLA in healthy donors. This CDR3 is built from 14 residues. Per germline, CDR1 MRHNA and CDR2 SNTAGT. V dropped 6 bases and J dropped 7; count of bases not matched to a gene: 5. The sequenced sample was PBMCs. The sequence derives from a man aged 25-40 years in good health and CMV-seropositive. This rearrangement joins TRBV6-4 to TRBJ2-1; 11 positions agree with TRBD2. As DNA, the CDR3 is TGTGCCAGCAGCTTAGCGGGGGGGATGAATGAGCAGTTCTTC. Translating it yields CASSLAGGMNEQFF.